Shown below are 9 T cell receptor beta chains from a single sample sequenced in a study of CD8 T cells in ankylosing spondylitis. Via MiXCR, TCRdb re-called the 5' RACE reads, giving one row per CDR3 protein. Among some 140,000 distinct CDR3 sequences, more than 7% were seen once, and the ten largest hold 6% to 9.5%. Sequencing used synovial fluid, either unsorted or a sorted T cell fraction (not recorded which). The source of these receptors is a male donor with ankylosing spondylitis.

This clonotype has at least ten counts. This chain links TRBV20-1 with TRBJ2-1; TRBD2 might be the D (5 bases). The germline CDR1 and CDR2 sequences are DFQATT and SNEGSKA (reference sequence). Between the trimmed V and J ends, which lost 6 bases and 2 bases, there was a span of 17 bases. This CDR3 has 15 residues. CDR3 bases: TGCAGTGCCCCAGAGCGGTTAGATACCTACAATGAGCAGTTCTTC. This sequence encodes CSAPERLDTYNEQFF.

This clonotype was recorded at least ten times. V is TRBV20-1 and J is TRBJ2-5; D could derive from TRBD1 or TRBD2 (6 bases each). The CDR3 consists of 13 residues. Germline CDR1 reads DFQATT; CDR2 reads SNEGSKA (reference sequence). In nucleotides, the CDR3 is TGCACCGGTCGGGGGCCGCTCCAAGAGACCCAGTACTTC. This translates into CTGRGPLQETQYF.

This clonotype has at least ten counts. This chain connects TRBV6-5 to TRBJ1-5; the D gene is possibly TRBD1 (5 bases). CDR1 and CDR2 from the germline V gene are MNHEY and SVGAGI. The V end lost 3 bases, the J end lost 4 bases, and 10 bases lay between the germline ends. The CDR3 runs to 14 residues. Here the CDR3 reads CASSYSQGNQPQHF. The CDR3 nucleotides read TGTGCCAGCAGTTATAGTCAGGGAAATCAGCCCCAGCATTTT.

J is TRBJ1-5 and V is TRBV21-1; TRBD1 reflects the table's D call only, with no check against the DNA. TRBV21-1 has pseudogene status. CDR3 length equals 15 residues. CDR3 sequence: CASSRDGESNQPQHF. The CDR3 DNA is TGTGCCAGCAGCAGGGACGGGGAGAGCAATCAGCCCCAGCATTTT.

This clonotype was seen ten or more times. V gene TRBV15 combines with J gene TRBJ2-3, with no clear D. Germline CDR1 LNHNV, CDR2 YYDKDF (reference sequence). CDR3 length: 13 amino acids. V lost 2 bases, J lost 5 bases, and 8 bases lay in between. DNA of the CDR3: TGTGCCACCAGCAGACAGGCCAGAGATACGCAGTATTTT. As protein: CATSRQARDTQYF.

V gene TRBV5-1 combines with J gene TRBJ2-7, with D tentatively TRBD1 (5 bases). V was clipped by 4 bases and J by 2 bases, with 13 bases between them. The CDR3 is 14 residues long. Per the germline V gene, CDR1 is SGHRS and CDR2 is YFSETQ. The CDR3 region has the DNA TGCGCCAGCAGCCTTTCGACAGTCACCTACGAGCAGTACTTC. Translated, it gives CASSLSTVTYEQYF.

This clonotype has ten or more counts. One junction end disagrees with the germline gene, perhaps due to a read error. The chain links TRBV7-8 to TRBJ1-1, with D unclear. The CDR3 has 13 residues. From germline, CDR1 is SGHVS and CDR2 FQNEAQ. The CDR3 DNA sequence: TGTGCCAGCAGCTTATCCGCTAACAGTGAAGCTTTCTTT. Translated, it gives CASSLSANSEAFF.

This clonotype was detected ten times or more. This chain uses TRBV20-1 with TRBJ2-5; 8 bases map to TRBD1. Trimming took 3 bases from V and 3 from J; bases not matched to a gene: 0. The CDR3 totals 12 residues. Germline lookup yields CDR1 DFQATT and CDR2 SNEGSKA (reference sequence). Written as DNA, the CDR3 is TGCAGTGCTAGGGACAGGGAAGAGACCCAGTACTTC. It codes for CSARDREETQYF.

This rearrangement joins TRBV20-1 to TRBJ2-1; 7 nucleotides line up with TRBD1. This CDR3 comprises 16 residues. J was trimmed by 10 bases and V by 5 bases; bases with no gene match: 20. Germline CDR1 reads DFQATT; CDR2 reads SNEGSKA (reference sequence). In DNA form, the CDR3 reads TGCAGTGCTGGCCAGGGTTTGAATAGAGGGGGCAAGGAGCAGTTCTTC. This sequence encodes CSAGQGLNRGGKEQFF.